Shown below are 12 T cell receptor beta chains from a single sample sequenced in a study of human T cells and chemical hapten exposure. TCRdb reanalysed the RACE reads using MiXCR and keeps one entry per CDR3 protein. The data contain more than 110,000 distinct CDR3 sequences, about 12% of them singletons. Regarding time point: patch test 2, 6 weeks after DPC sensitization. The treatment was: therapeutic diphenylcyclopropenone sensitization with weekly scalp DPC. The input for sequencing was whole blood, taken in connection with sensitization to the hapten diphenylcyclopropenone (DPC). The receptors shown here come from a woman in her forties or fifties with alopecia areata. Some clones in this sample may be carry-over from other donors' samples.

The chain combines TRBV5-1 with TRBJ2-1; a weak D match, TRBD1 (5 bases). The germline CDR1 and CDR2 sequences are SGHRS and YFSETQ. The CDR3 runs 12 residues. Trimming removed 4 bases from V and 8 bases from J, with 10 bases in between. The CDR3 region is CASSPGHHEQFF. CDR3 coding DNA: TGCGCCAGCAGCCCAGGACACCATGAGCAGTTCTTC.

The chain employs TRBV2 and TRBJ2-7, with TRBD1 as a possible D gene (5 bases). Germline values: CDR1 SNHLY, CDR2 FYNNEI. V shed 3 bases and J shed 0 bases, with 12 bases lying between them. CDR3 length: 15 amino acids. In DNA form, the CDR3 reads TGTGCCAGCAGTGAGTCGACAGTTTTCTCCTACGAGCAGTACTTC. Amino acid sequence: CASSESTVFSYEQYF.

In this sample, this clonotype turned up a few times. The V gene is TRBV3-1, the J gene TRBJ1-1; D is unresolved. The germline CDR1 and CDR2 sequences are LGHDT and YNNKEL (reference sequence). V lost 3 bases and J lost 11, with 13 bases in between. The length of the CDR3 is 12 residues. Written as DNA, the CDR3 is TGTGCCAGCAGCCAGCTAACCTCTCGGGCTTTCTTT. Amino acids: CASSQLTSRAFF.

This clonotype showed up just a few times. This chain joins TRBV29-1 and TRBJ1-1; no clear D gene. The CDR3 runs 8 residues. V gave up 7 bases and J gave up 8 bases, with 5 bases separating them. Germline assignment: CDR1 SQVTM and CDR2 ANQGSEA. CDR3 nucleotides: TGCAGCGCGACCGAAGCTTTCTTT. Translation: CSATEAFF.

This clonotype was counted only a few times. The J gene is TRBJ1-3, the V gene TRBV6-5, with 9 bases lining up with TRBD1. Germline values: CDR1 MNHEY, CDR2 SVGAGI. The J segment lost 7 bases and the V segment lost 8 bases, leaving 9 bases of the junction unmatched. This CDR3 contains 14 residues. CDR3 protein: CASSPGQGRNTIYF. The CDR3 coding sequence is TGTGCCAGCTCTCCGGGACAGGGTCGGAACACCATATATTTT.

This clonotype occurred many times. The V call is TRBV12-3 or TRBV12-4, the J call TRBJ2-3, with TRBD1 matching 9 bases. This CDR3 comprises 16 residues. J was trimmed by 4 bases and V by 4 bases; bases with no gene match: 9. CDR3 DNA sequence: TGTGCCAGCAGTTCCCTGGGACAGGGCCCCCCAGATACGCAGTATTTT. Translated, it gives CASSSLGQGPPDTQYF.

This clonotype was seen only once. This sequence joins TRBV2 and TRBJ1-3, with D uncertain. CDR1 and CDR2 (germline): SNHLY, FYNNEI. The CDR3 is made up of 17 amino acids. Trimming removed 4 bases from V and 0 bases from J, with 16 bases in between. CDR3 nucleotide sequence: TGTGCCAGCAGTGTAGGGAGGGAGACACTCTCTGGAAACACCATATATTTT. As protein: CASSVGRETLSGNTIYF.

This clonotype appeared a few times. The chain recombines TRBV6-5 with TRBJ2-7, with D perhaps TRBD1 (5 bases). CDR1 is MNHEY and CDR2 is SVGAGI in the germline V gene. V dropped 2 bases and J dropped 3 bases, with 14 bases sitting between them. The CDR3 is 15 residues long. CDR3 DNA sequence: TGTGCCAGCAGTTACAACCCGACAGCCTACTACGAGCAGTACTTC. It specifies CASSYNPTAYYEQYF.

The chain has TRBV24-1 and TRBJ2-1; 8 nucleotides agree with TRBD2. Germline V gene lookup returns CDR1 KGHDR and CDR2 SFDVKD. V dropped 12 bases and J dropped 3; count of bases not matched to a gene: 12. The CDR3 spans 15 residues. For the CDR3, the DNA is TGTGCCGCTTCCCCCGGCAGCGGGAGCTACAATGAGCAGTTCTTC. The encoded protein is CAASPGSGSYNEQFF.

On this clonotype itself: This may come from a read error, since a much larger clone is one base off. The chain combines TRBV18 with TRBJ2-1; D not resolved. V was trimmed by 2 bases and J by 7 bases, leaving 12 bases between them. Germline V gene sequence: CDR1 KGHSH, CDR2 LQKENI. This CDR3 has 14 amino acids. In nucleotides, the CDR3 is TGTGCCAGCTCACCAAAGGATTTCTTAAATGAGCAGTTCTTC. It yields the protein CASSPKDFLNEQFF.

This clonotype was picked up a small number of times. This rearrangement joins TRBV12-3 or TRBV12-4 to TRBJ2-3; possibly TRBD2 for D (6 bases). Deletions cut 8 bases from V and 3 bases from J, with 12 bases between. The CDR3 consists of 13 residues. The CDR3 protein is CASWGEETDTQYF. The CDR3 region has the DNA TGTGCCAGCTGGGGGGAGGAAACAGATACGCAGTATTTT.

This clonotype was counted only a few times. V usage is TRBV18 and J usage is TRBJ1-5; 12 bases are shared with TRBD1. Germline CDR1 and CDR2: KGHSH and LQKENI. CDR3 size: 16 residues. The V segment lost 5 bases and the J segment 5 bases; nucleotides outside the gene matches: 7. As DNA, the CDR3 is TGTGCCAGCTCATCCCGGGACAGGGGGCGAGATCAGCCCCAGCATTTT. This gives the protein CASSSRDRGRDQPQHF.